The clone carrying this T cell receptor beta chain was recorded once. The sample belongs to a study of blood T cell repertoires in COVID-19. Study context: Samples of COVID-19 (acute and convalescent) were obtained from the United States, Italy and Spain.

Germline CDR1 KGHSH, CDR2 LQKENI. The CDR3 has 12 amino acids. V shed 3 bases and J 8 bases; nucleotides not matched to a gene: 2. Assay: immunoSEQ multiplex PCR; the TCRdb copy retains only in-frame clones and omits some. The sample records tens of thousands of clones, around four fifths being singletons. The TCR originated in a man between 65 and 85 years old with acute or convalescent COVID-19. This chain uses TRBV18 with TRBJ1-2, with 8 positions matching TRBD1. Sequencing used peripheral blood. The CDR3 nucleotides read TGTGCCAGCTCACCGGACAGGGAGGGCTACACCTTC. Encoded protein: CASSPDREGYTF.